This T cell receptor (beta chain) was identified in a study of Ad26.COV2.S vaccination and SARS-CoV-2 variants. On the study more broadly: COV1001, an Ad26.COV2.S trial, supplied this vaccine-arm donor. By the intramuscular route, Ad26.COV2.S was given once, or twice 56 days apart. Whole-study results and caveats: Considerable breadth of spike-specific CD8+ and CD4+ T cell responses has reportedly been documented following vaccination.

V lost 3 bases and J lost 11; bases outside the gene matches: 11. CDR1 KGHSH and CDR2 LQKENI come from the germline V gene. This CDR3 is 14 amino acids long. Treatment indicated: 15 to 20 received Ad26.COV2.S at low or high dose, single or two shots; 5 received placebo; per-sample allocation not given. The investigators took samples on day 63 after the first vaccine or placebo injection. In the vaccine, an Ad26 vector expressed the SARS-CoV-2 spike of the Wuhan strain. The assay was immunoSEQ multiplex PCR, and TCRdb's table has in-frame clones only and misses some. The sample gives approximately 480,000 clones, 70% to 90% of which show up once; about 13% is in the top ten. As for this clone: The antigen is unknown.

The TCR sequence derives from a person between 18 and 65 years old who received the Ad26.COV2.S COVID-19 vaccine or a placebo. This specimen consisted of peripheral blood, obtained in a trial of Ad26.COV2.S vaccine versus placebo. The chain recombines TRBV18 with TRBJ1-1; 8 positions match TRBD1. The CDR3 sequence: CASSPQRMDRDAFF. CDR3 sequence (DNA): TGTGCCAGCTCACCGCAGAGGATGGACAGGGACGCTTTCTTT.